Below, 13 T cell receptor beta chains from the same sample are listed, as sequenced in a study of cytomegalovirus exposure and HLA in healthy donors. Primers included in the PCR were 60 Vbeta and 13 Jbeta primers. Profiled with immunoSEQ multiplex PCR; TCRdb holds only in-frame clones, not every one. In the table there are approximately 220,000 clones, over 70% of which are singletons. The sequenced sample was PBMCs. The receptors were sampled from a boy aged 2 to 9 in good health and CMV-seronegative.

About this clone itself: Other nucleotide sequences from this sample produce the same CDR3. The V and J genes are TRBV27 and TRBJ2-7, with 7 bases identical to TRBD2. The length of the CDR3 is 13 residues. The V and J ends lost 5 bases and 2 bases, in that order; junction bases with no gene match: 3. Germline V lookup: CDR1 MNHEY, CDR2 SMNVEV (reference sequence). The CDR3 DNA sequence: TGTGCCAGCAGTCTCCGGGGGGCCTACGAGCAGTACTTC. As protein: CASSLRGAYEQYF.

This clone was seen a handful of times. V usage is TRBV5-1 and J usage is TRBJ2-1; TRBD2 is a possible D gene (6 bases). The CDR3 contains 15 residues. V lost 3 bases to trimming and J lost 4 bases, with 14 bases between them. Germline lookup yields CDR1 SGHRS and CDR2 YFSETQ. The CDR3 DNA reads TGCGCCAGCAGCTGGGGCCGAGGAGGGTACAATGAGCAGTTCTTC. It codes for CASSWGRGGYNEQFF.

V gene TRBV5-1 combines with J gene TRBJ2-1; 14 bases map to TRBD2. CDR3 length equals 13 residues. The trim removed 7 bases at V and 9 bases at J, leaving 3 bases unmatched. Looked up from germline, CDR1 is SGHRS and CDR2 is YFSETQ. In nucleotides, the CDR3 is TGCGCCAGCGGGACTAGCGGGGGTCCTGAGCAGTTCTTC. This codes for CASGTSGGPEQFF.

The gene calls are TRBV6-1 and TRBJ2-3, with D unresolved. The CDR3 covers 15 residues. CDR1 is MNHNS, CDR2 SASEGT, per germline. The V gene lost 2 bases and the J gene lost 0 bases, with 9 bases spanning the gap. CDR3 sequence reads: CASSEMAASTDTQYF. The CDR3 coding sequence is TGTGCCAGCAGTGAAATGGCGGCTAGCACAGATACGCAGTATTTT.

This clone was observed once. The chain recombines TRBV11-2 with TRBJ1-2; 8 positions agree with TRBD1. Losses at the gene ends were 6 bases for V and 5 bases for J; bases not matched to a gene: 8. The germline CDR1 and CDR2 sequences are SGHAT and FQNNGV. The length of the CDR3 is 14 residues. The CDR3: CASRRGQGLYGYTF. Here the CDR3 DNA reads TGTGCCAGCAGAAGAGGACAGGGTCTGTATGGCTACACCTTC.

V usage is TRBV27 and J usage is TRBJ1-1; 10 bases are a match to TRBD1. V shed 3 bases and J 7 bases; nucleotides not matched to a gene: 5. Germline V lookup: CDR1 MNHEY, CDR2 SMNVEV (reference sequence). The CDR3 has 14 residues. The CDR3 here is CASSFRDRGVEAFF. CDR3 sequence (DNA): TGTGCCAGCAGTTTCCGGGACAGGGGTGTTGAAGCTTTCTTT.

The chain uses TRBV6-1 and TRBJ2-1; 9 nucleotides line up with TRBD2. From germline, CDR1 is MNHNS and CDR2 SASEGT. The CDR3 has 15 residues. With 3 bases clipped from V and 7 bases from J, the junction kept 7 bases outside the gene matches. The CDR3 spells CASSDVAGATNEQFF. CDR3 nucleotide sequence: TGTGCCAGCAGTGATGTAGCGGGAGCCACAAATGAGCAGTTCTTC.

The chain couples TRBV7-6 to TRBJ1-1; maybe TRBD1 (5 bases). Germline lookup yields CDR1 SGHVS and CDR2 FNYEAQ. V was cut by 3 bases and J by 1 base, with 6 bases left in between. The CDR3 spans 13 residues. CDR3 nucleotide sequence: TGTGCCAGCAGCTTGACAGAGAACACTGAAGCTTTCTTT. Translation gives CASSLTENTEAFF. Combining the CDR3 with reference TRBV7-6 and TRBJ1-1 gives the whole variable domain GAGVSQSPRYKVTKRGQDVALRCDPISGHVSLYWYRQALGQGPEFLTYFNYEAQQDKSGLPNDRFSAERPEGSISTLTIQRTEQRDSAMYRCASSLTENTEAFFGQGTRLTVV.

This rearrangement joins TRBV19 to TRBJ1-1; TRBD1 might be the D (6 bases). The germline V gene has CDR1 LNHDA and CDR2 SQIVND (reference sequence). V was trimmed by 5 bases and J by 4 bases, leaving 17 bases between them. The CDR3 totals 15 residues. The CDR3 sequence is CASSWGARGVTEAFF. The CDR3 region has the DNA TGTGCCAGTAGTTGGGGGGCGCGGGGGGTCACTGAAGCTTTCTTT.

This clone was seen only once. The chain employs TRBV12-5 and TRBJ2-5; D unclear. CDR1 and CDR2 from the germline V gene are LGHNT and FRNRAP. Trimming removed 2 bases from V and 2 bases from J, with 6 bases in between. This CDR3 spans 13 amino acids. CDR3 coding DNA: TGTGCTAGTGGTTTGCTAACTCAAGAGACCCAGTACTTC. Its protein is CASGLLTQETQYF. Complete variable domain (other parts from reference TRBV12-5 and TRBJ2-5): DARVTQTPRHKVTEMGQEVTMRCQPILGHNTVFWYRQTMMQGLELLAYFRNRAPLDDSGMPKDRFSAEMPDATLATLKIQPSEPRDSAVYFCASGLLTQETQYFGPGTRLLVL.

This chain connects TRBV30 to TRBJ1-1; 10 nucleotides line up with TRBD1. Germline assignment: CDR1 GTSNPN and CDR2 SVGIG (reference sequence). CDR3 length equals 14 residues. V trimming: 3 bases; J trimming: 4 bases; junction bases outside the gene matches: 5. CDR3 residues: CAWRRGQGITEAFF. CDR3 bases: TGTGCCTGGAGAAGGGGACAGGGGATCACTGAAGCTTTCTTT. Variable domain in full (rest from reference TRBV30 and TRBJ1-1): SQTIHQWPATLVQPVGSPLSLECTVEGTSNPNLYWYRQAAGRGLQLLFYSVGIGQISSEVPQNLSASRPQDRQFILSSKKLLLSDSGFYLCAWRRGQGITEAFFGQGTRLTVV.

This chain links TRBV30 with TRBJ2-1, with D possibly TRBD2 on 6 matching bases. The CDR3 is 17 residues long. Trimming pared 1 base from V and 0 bases from J, leaving 16 bases between. Germline V gives CDR1 GTSNPN, CDR2 SVGIG (reference sequence). CDR3 residues: CAWSDYMATSSYNEQFF. The CDR3 region has the DNA TGTGCCTGGAGTGACTATATGGCGACTAGCTCCTACAATGAGCAGTTCTTC.

The chain couples TRBV6-5 to TRBJ2-7; a possible D gene is TRBD2 (5 bases). The CDR3 extends over 13 amino acids. Trimming removed 6 bases from V and 2 bases from J, with 11 bases in between. Germline CDR1 MNHEY, CDR2 SVGAGI. This CDR3 reads CASSKTIPYEQYF. DNA for the CDR3: TGTGCCAGCAGCAAGACTATCCCCTACGAGCAGTACTTC.